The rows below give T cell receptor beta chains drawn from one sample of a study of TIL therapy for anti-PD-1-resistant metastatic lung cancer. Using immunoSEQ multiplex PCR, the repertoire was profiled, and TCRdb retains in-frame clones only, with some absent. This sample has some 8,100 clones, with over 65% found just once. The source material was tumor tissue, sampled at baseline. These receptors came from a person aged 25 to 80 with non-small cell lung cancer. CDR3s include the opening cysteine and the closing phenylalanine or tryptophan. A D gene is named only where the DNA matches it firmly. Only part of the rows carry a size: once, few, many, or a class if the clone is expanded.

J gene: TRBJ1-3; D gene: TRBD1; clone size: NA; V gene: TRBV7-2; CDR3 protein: CASSWGQQRNTIYF; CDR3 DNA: TGTGCCAGCAGCTGGGGACAGCAACGAAACACCATATATTTT
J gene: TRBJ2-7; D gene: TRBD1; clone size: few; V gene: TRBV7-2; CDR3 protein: CASRDDREHEQYF; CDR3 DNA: TGTGCCAGCAGGGACGACAGGGAGCACGAGCAGTACTTC
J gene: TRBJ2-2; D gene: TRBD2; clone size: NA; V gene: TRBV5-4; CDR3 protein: CASSSRLAGGMRELFF; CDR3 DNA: TGTGCCAGCAGCTCCCGACTAGCGGGAGGTATGCGGGAGCTGTTTTTT
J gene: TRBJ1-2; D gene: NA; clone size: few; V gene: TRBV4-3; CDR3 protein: CASSPREDANYGYTF; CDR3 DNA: TGCGCCAGCAGCCCCAGGGAGGACGCTAACTATGGCTACACCTTC
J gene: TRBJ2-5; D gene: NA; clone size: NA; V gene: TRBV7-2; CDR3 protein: CASSSGRETQYF; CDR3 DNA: TGTGCCAGCAGCTCAGGGAGAGAGACCCAGTACTTC
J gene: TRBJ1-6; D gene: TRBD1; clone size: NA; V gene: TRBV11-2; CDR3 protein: CASSPGTGGNSPLHF; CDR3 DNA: TGTGCCAGCAGCCCCGGGACAGGGGGTAATTCACCCCTCCACTTT
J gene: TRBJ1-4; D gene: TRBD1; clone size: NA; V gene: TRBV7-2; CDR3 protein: CASSLSGQPKNEKLFF; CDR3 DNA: TGTGCCAGCAGCTTATCGGGACAGCCTAAGAATGAAAAACTGTTTTTT
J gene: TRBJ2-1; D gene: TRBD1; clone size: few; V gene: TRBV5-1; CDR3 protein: CASSRSTGGADNEQFF; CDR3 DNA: TGCGCCAGCTCTAGATCGACAGGGGGCGCCGACAATGAGCAGTTCTTC
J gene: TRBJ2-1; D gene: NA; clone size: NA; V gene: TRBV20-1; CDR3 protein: CSARQLNEQFF; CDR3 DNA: TGCAGTGCTAGGCAGCTCAATGAGCAGTTCTTC
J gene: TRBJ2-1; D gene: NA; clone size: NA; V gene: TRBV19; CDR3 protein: CASSPRRAIYNEQFF; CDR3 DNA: TGTGCCAGTAGCCCCCGACGAGCGATCTACAATGAGCAGTTCTTC
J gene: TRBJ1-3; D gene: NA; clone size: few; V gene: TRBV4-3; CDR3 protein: CASSQERSSGNTIYF; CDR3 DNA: TGCGCCAGCAGCCAAGAGCGGAGCTCTGGAAACACCATATATTTT
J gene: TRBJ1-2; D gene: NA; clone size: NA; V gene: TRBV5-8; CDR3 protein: CASSLAVLDNYGYTF; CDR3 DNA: TGTGCCAGCAGCTTGGCAGTACTTGACAACTATGGCTACACCTTC
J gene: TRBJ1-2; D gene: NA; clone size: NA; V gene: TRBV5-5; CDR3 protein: CASSLGQARTGYTF; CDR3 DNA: TGTGCCAGCAGCTTGGGACAGGCGCGGACTGGCTACACCTTC
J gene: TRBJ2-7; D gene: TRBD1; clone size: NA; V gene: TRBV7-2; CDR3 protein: CASSFGGQGTTYEQYF; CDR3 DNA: TGTGCCAGCAGCTTCGGGGGACAGGGTACTACCTACGAGCAGTACTTC
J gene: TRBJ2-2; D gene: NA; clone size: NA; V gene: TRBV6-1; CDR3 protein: CASAWGAVTGELFF; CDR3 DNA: TGTGCCAGCGCCTGGGGGGCGGTCACCGGGGAGCTGTTTTTT
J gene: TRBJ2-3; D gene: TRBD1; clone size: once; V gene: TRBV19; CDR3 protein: CASRDRATDTQYF; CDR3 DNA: TGTGCCAGTAGGGACAGGGCCACAGATACGCAGTATTTT
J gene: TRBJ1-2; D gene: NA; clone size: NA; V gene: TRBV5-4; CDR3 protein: CASSSFAGDYGYTF; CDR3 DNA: TGTGCCAGCAGCTCCTTCGCTGGGGACTATGGCTACACCTTC
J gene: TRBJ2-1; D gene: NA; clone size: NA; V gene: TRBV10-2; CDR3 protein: CASSEGRAGSYNEQFF; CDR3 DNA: TGCGCCAGCAGTGAGGGTAGGGCAGGCTCCTACAATGAGCAGTTCTTC
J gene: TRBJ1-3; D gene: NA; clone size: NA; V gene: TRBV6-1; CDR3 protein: CASSETAAVSGNTIYF; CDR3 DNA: TGTGCCAGCAGTGAAACAGCCGCTGTCTCTGGAAACACCATATATTTT
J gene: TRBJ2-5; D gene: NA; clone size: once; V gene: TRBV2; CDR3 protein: CASSEWRSGSQYF; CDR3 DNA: TGTGCCAGCAGTGAATGGAGGTCCGGGTCCCAGTACTTC
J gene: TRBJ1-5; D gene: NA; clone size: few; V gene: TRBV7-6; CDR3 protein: CAGVFGGVNQPQHF; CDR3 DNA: TGTGCCGGAGTTTTCGGGGGTGTCAATCAGCCCCAGCATTTT
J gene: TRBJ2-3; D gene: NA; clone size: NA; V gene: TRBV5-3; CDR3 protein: CARSPGAGRTDTQYF; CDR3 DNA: TGTGCCAGAAGCCCGGGTGCGGGTCGCACAGATACGCAGTATTTT
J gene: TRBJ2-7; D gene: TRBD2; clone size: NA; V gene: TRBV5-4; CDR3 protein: CASSPLRVEREQGEQYF; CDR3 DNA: TGTGCCAGCAGCCCCCTTAGGGTCGAGCGGGAGCAGGGTGAGCAGTACTTC
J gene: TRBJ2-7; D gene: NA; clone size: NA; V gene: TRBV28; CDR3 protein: CASSLKWGHEQYF; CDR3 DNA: TGTGCCAGCAGTCTGAAGTGGGGTCACGAGCAGTACTTC
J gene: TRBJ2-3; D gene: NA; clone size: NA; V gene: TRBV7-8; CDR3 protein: CASSLVLGYGDTQYF; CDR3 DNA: TGTGCCAGCAGCTTAGTTTTAGGGTACGGAGATACGCAGTATTTT
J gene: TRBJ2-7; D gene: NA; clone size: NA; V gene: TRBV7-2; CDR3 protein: CASSLGRQYEQYF; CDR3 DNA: TGTGCCAGCAGCTTAGGTCGGCAGTACGAGCAGTACTTC
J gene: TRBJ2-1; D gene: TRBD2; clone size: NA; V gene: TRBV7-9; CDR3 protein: CASSLSGGANNEQFF; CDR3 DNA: TGTGCCAGCAGCCTTAGCGGGGGGGCCAACAATGAGCAGTTCTTC
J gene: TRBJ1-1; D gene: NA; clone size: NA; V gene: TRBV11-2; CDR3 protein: CASSYSGKTEAFF; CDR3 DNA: TGTGCCAGCAGTTATTCCGGGAAGACTGAAGCTTTCTTT
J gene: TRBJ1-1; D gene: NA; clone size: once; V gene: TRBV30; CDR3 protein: CAWSYSDSEAFF; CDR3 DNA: TGTGCCTGGAGTTACAGCGACAGTGAAGCTTTCTTT
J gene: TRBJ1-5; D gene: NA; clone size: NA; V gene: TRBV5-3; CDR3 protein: CARSLRRSNQPQHF; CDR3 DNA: TGTGCCAGAAGCTTGCGACGGAGCAATCAGCCCCAGCATTTT
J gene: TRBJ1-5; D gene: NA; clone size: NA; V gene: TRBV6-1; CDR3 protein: CASSELGAQPQHF; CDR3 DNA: TGTGCCAGCAGTGAATTAGGAGCTCAGCCCCAGCATTTT
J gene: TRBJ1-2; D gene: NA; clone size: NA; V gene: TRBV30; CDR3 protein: CAWRAEGWRGDYGYTF; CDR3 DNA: TGTGCCTGGAGGGCAGAGGGCTGGAGGGGGGACTATGGCTACACCTTC
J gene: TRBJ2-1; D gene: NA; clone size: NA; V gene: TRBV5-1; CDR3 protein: CASSLLSVSAPHNEQFF; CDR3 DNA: TGCGCCAGCAGCTTACTCTCTGTCTCAGCCCCCCACAATGAGCAGTTCTTC
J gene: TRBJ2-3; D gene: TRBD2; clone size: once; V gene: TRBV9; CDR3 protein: CASSGLAGGHVDTQYF; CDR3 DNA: TGTGCCAGCAGCGGACTAGCGGGAGGGCATGTAGATACGCAGTATTTT
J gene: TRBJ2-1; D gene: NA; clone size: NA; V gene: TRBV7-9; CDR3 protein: CASTASGLGEQFF; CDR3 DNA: TGTGCCAGCACCGCGTCAGGGTTAGGTGAGCAGTTCTTC
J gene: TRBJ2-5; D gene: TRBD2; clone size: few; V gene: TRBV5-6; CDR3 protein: CASSLRGRGQETQYF; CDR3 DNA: TGTGCCAGCAGCTTGCGCGGGAGGGGACAAGAGACCCAGTACTTC
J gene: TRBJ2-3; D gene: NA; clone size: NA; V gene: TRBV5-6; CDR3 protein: CASSLGRRTDTQYF; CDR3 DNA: TGTGCCAGCAGCTTGGGAAGGAGGACAGATACGCAGTATTTT
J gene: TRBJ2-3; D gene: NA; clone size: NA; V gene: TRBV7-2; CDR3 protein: CASSLAGGGADTQYF; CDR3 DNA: TGTGCCAGCAGCTTAGCAGGAGGTGGCGCAGATACGCAGTATTTT
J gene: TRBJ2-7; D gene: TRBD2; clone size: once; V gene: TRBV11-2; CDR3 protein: CASSLGVPSGTYEQYF; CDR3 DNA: TGTGCCAGCAGCTTAGGGGTTCCTAGCGGGACCTACGAGCAGTACTTC
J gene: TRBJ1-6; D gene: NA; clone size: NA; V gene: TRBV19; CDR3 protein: CASSISGGNSPLHF; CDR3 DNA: TGTGCCAGTAGTATCTCCGGCGGAAATTCACCCCTCCACTTT
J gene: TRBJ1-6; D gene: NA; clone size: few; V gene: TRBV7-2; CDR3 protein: CASSLERGQSPLHF; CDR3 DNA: TGTGCCAGCAGCTTGGAGAGGGGTCAATCACCCCTCCACTTT
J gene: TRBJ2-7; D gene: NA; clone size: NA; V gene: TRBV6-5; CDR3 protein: CASSYPGAEQYF; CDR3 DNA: TGTGCCAGCAGTTACCCCGGGGCCGAGCAGTACTTC
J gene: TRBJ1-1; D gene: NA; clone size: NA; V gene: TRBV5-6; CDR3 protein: CASSSRRGVTEAFF; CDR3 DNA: TGTGCCAGCAGCTCTCGGCGGGGGGTAACTGAAGCTTTCTTT
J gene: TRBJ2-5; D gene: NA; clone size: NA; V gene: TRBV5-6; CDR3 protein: CASSQGAGGWIAETQYF; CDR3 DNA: TGTGCCAGCAGCCAGGGGGCGGGAGGCTGGATTGCGGAGACCCAGTACTTC
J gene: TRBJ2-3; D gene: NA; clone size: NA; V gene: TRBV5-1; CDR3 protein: CASSTGTYTDTQYF; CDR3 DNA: TGCGCCAGCAGTACCGGGACGTACACAGATACGCAGTATTTT
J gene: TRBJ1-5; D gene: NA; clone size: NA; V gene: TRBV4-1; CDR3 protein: CASSQAGSPSNQPQHF; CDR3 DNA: TGCGCCAGCAGCCAAGCGGGGAGTCCAAGCAATCAGCCCCAGCATTTT
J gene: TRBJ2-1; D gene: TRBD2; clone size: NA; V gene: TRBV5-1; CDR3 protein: CASSSPATSGRAYNEQFF; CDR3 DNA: TGCGCCAGCAGCTCCCCAGCCACTAGCGGGAGGGCCTACAATGAGCAGTTCTTC
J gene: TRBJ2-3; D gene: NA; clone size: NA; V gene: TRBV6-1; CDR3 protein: CASSDPRAATDTQYF; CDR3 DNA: TGTGCCAGCAGCGACCCCCGGGCTGCCACAGATACGCAGTATTTT
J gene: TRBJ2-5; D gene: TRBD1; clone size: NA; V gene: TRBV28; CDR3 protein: CASSSLEQGAGETQYF; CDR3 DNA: TGTGCCAGCAGTTCCCTCGAACAGGGGGCTGGGGAGACCCAGTACTTC
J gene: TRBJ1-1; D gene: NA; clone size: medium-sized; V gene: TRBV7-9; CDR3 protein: CASSLALPGRAEAFF; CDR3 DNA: TGTGCCAGCAGCTTAGCTCTTCCGGGACGCGCTGAAGCTTTCTTT
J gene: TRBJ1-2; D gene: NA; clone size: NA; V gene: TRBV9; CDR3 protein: CASSVEGRVTDGYTF; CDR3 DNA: TGTGCCAGCAGCGTAGAGGGCAGAGTAACCGATGGCTACACCTTC